This T cell receptor beta chain was documented in a study of cytomegalovirus exposure and HLA in healthy donors. Study as a whole: One earlier analysis, a look at 150 million to 200 million T cells, found roughly 120 million unique TCR beta sequences.

The PCR used 60 Vbeta and 13 Jbeta primers. The repertoire was sequenced with immunoSEQ multiplex PCR; TCRdb's copy has only in-frame clones and lacks some. The sample records 65,000 to 75,000 clones, roughly 68% being singletons. A remark on this clone: Antigen specificity is unknown.

General observations from the study: Several top significant clusters appeared, in a later analysis, to be linked to common viral pathogens.

The J segment lost 6 bases and the V segment lost 1 base, leaving 6 bases of the junction unmatched. The CDR3 runs 15 residues. CDR1 and CDR2 from the germline V gene are SGHNT and YYREEE (reference sequence). The chain carries TRBV5-4 and TRBJ2-7; 11 bases align to TRBD2. This TCR came from a woman aged 55-70 years in good health and CMV-seropositive. The sequenced sample consisted of PBMCs. CDR3 in amino acids: CASSLPLAGGSEQYF. The DNA for the CDR3 is TGTGCCAGCAGCTTGCCCCTAGCGGGGGGAAGCGAGCAGTACTTC. Filled out from reference TRBV5-4 and TRBJ2-7, the complete variable domain reads ETGVTQSPTHLIKTRGQQVTLRCSSQSGHNTVSWYQQALGQGPQFIFQYYREEENGRGNFPPRFSGLQFPNYSSELNVNALELDDSALYLCASSLPLAGGSEQYFGPGTRLTVT.